This TCR beta chain was identified during a study of CD8 T cells in Susac syndrome. The V gene's germline CDR1 is MDHEN and CDR2 SYDVKM. V lost 6 bases to trimming and J lost 1 base, with 16 bases between them. The CDR3 has 15 residues. The multiple sclerosis control group comprised treatment-naive patients with stable or active relapsing-remitting disease. Negative isolation was used for CD8+ and CD4+ T cells, and FACS enrichment was applied to TEMRA cells. RNA totalling about 0.5 to 1 ug underwent reverse transcription with random hexamers. A multiplex approach, immunoSEQ multiplex PCR, amplified TCR beta CDR3 across 54 Vbeta and 13 Jbeta. TCRdb recomputed calls from the immunoSEQ multiplex PCR reads with MiXCR, one row per CDR3 protein. The sample has fewer than 350,000 distinct CDR3 sequences, almost 85% seen once.

This receptor was taken from a human donor with multiple sclerosis. The rearrangement joins TRBV28 to TRBJ2-7; a possible D gene is TRBD1 (5 bases). The sequenced sample was CD8+ T cells from PBMCs. CDR3 amino acids: CASSSPGNPSYEQYF. The CDR3 nucleotides read TGTGCCAGCAGCTCACCAGGGAACCCGTCCTACGAGCAGTACTTC.